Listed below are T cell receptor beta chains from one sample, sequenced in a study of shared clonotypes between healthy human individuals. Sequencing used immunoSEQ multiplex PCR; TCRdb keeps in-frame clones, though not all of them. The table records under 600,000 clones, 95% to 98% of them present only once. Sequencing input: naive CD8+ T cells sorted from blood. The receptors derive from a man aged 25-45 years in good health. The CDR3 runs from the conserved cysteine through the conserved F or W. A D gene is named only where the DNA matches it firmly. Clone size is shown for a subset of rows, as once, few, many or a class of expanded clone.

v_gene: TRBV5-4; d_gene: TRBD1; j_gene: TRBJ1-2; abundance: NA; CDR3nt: TGTGCCAGCAGCAATTGGGGCGCAGGGGGCTCCCGTGGCTACACCTTC; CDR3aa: CASSNWGAGGSRGYTF
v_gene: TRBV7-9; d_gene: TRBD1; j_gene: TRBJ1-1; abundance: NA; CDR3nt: TGTGCCAGCAGCACAACAGGGGCGAACACTGAAGCTTTCTTT; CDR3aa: CASSTTGANTEAFF
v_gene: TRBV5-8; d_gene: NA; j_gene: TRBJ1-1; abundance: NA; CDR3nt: TGTGCCAGCAGCTTGAGGCAATCTGAAAGCGCTGAAGCTTTCTTT; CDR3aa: CASSLRQSESAEAFF
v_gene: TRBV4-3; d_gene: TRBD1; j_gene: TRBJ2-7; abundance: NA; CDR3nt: TGCGCCAGCAGCCACCGACAGGGGACCGAGCAGTACTTC; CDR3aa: CASSHRQGTEQYF
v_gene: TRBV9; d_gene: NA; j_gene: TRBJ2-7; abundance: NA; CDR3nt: TGTGCCACCCGGACGGCTTCCTACGAGCAGTACTTC; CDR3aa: CATRTASYEQYF
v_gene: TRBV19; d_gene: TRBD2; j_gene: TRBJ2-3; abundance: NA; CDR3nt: TGTGCCAGTTCTCCTCTTCTAGCGGGAGGGCCGGACACAGATACGCAGTATTTT; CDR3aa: CASSPLLAGGPDTDTQYF
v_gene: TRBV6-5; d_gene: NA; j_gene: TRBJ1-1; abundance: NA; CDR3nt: TGTGCCAGCAGGATGATAAGTACCACTGAAGCTTTCTTT; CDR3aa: CASRMISTTEAFF
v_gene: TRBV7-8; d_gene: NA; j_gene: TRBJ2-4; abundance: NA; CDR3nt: TGTGCCAGCAGCTTAGGGAACTCTTACATTCAGTACTTC; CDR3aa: CASSLGNSYIQYF
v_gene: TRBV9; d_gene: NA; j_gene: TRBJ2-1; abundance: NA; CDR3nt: TGTGCCAGCAGCGTAGCTACGTGGGATGAGCAGTTCTTC; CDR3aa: CASSVATWDEQFF
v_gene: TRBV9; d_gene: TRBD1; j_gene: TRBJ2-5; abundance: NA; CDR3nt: TGTGCCAGCAGCCAAGAGGGGACAGGGTTGGAGACCCAGTACTTC; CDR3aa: CASSQEGTGLETQYF
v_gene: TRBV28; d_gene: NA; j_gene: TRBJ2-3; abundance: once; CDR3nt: TGTGCCAGCACCATGGGGCTCCTAAGCACAGATACGCAGTATTTT; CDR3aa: CASTMGLLSTDTQYF
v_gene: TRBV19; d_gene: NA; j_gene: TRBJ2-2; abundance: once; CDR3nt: TGTGCCAGTAATGTAGGGGGTAGCGGGGAGCTGTTTTTT; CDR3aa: CASNVGGSGELFF
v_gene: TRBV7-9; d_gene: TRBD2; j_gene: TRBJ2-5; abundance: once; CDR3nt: TGTGCCAGCAGCAGGGGAGGGCAAGTTATAGAGACCCAGTACTTC; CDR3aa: CASSRGGQVIETQYF
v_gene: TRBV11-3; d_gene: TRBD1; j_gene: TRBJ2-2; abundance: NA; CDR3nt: TGTGCCAGCAGCTCCAGGACAGGTGATACCGGGGAGCTGTTTTTT; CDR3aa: CASSSRTGDTGELFF
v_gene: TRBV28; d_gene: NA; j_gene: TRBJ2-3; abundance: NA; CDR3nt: TGTGCCAGCAGTCTCCCAGGGGTAGCGAAAGCCACAGATACGCAGTATTTT; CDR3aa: CASSLPGVAKATDTQYF
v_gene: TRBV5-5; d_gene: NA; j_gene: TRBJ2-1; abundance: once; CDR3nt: TGTGCCAGCAGCCCCACTAGCTATCATGAGCAGTTCTTC; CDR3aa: CASSPTSYHEQFF
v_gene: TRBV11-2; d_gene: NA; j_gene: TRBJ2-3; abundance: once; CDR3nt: TGTGCCAGCAGCTTCCGAAACCGACAGGCAGATACGCAGTATTTT; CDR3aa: CASSFRNRQADTQYF
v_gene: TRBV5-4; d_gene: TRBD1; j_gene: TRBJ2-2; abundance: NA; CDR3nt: TGTGCCAGCAGCTTAGTTCGGGACAGGACTATATCGAAGACCGGGGAGCTGTTTTTT; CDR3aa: CASSLVRDRTISKTGELFF
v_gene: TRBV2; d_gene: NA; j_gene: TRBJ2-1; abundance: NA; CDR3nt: TGTGCCAGCACTGAATTGGACTACGTTTACAATGAGCAGTTCTTC; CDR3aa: CASTELDYVYNEQFF
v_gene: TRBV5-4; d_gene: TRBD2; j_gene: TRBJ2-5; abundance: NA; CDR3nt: TGTGCCAGCAGCTTGGAGGGAGGGCCGGAAGAGACCCAGTACTTC; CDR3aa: CASSLEGGPEETQYF